What follows are 3 T cell receptor beta chains derived from one specimen sequenced in a study of CD4 T cells in relation to SARS-CoV-2 and coronaviruses. Unexposed donor CD4+ T cells date from about 2010-2019, before the COVID-19 pandemic. After roughly ten days of culture, CD4+ T cells were isolated. Profiling relied on immunoSEQ multiplex PCR, and the TCRdb table lists in-frame clones only, not all of them. The profile covers more than 20,000 clones, with 76% appearing a single time and approximately 30% taken by the ten largest. Antigen specificity for these receptors is unknown. The specimen was CD4+ T cells from PBMCs, cultured in vitro. The receptor source for this set is a human donor in good health.

This sequence joins TRBV13 and TRBJ1-4; D is possibly TRBD1 (5 bases). The germline CDR1 and CDR2 sequences are PRHDT and FYEKMQ (reference sequence). The V and J ends lost 6 bases and 8 bases respectively, with 10 bases between them. This CDR3 is 12 amino acids long. The CDR3 loop reads CASRRGGEKLFF. In DNA form, the CDR3 reads TGTGCCAGCAGGCGGGGGGGGGAAAAACTGTTTTTT.

Only one count was recorded for this clone. This rearrangement joins TRBV10-2 to TRBJ1-6; no definite D call. V lost 3 bases and J lost 7, with 25 bases in between. The CDR3 spans 19 residues. Germline V gives CDR1 WSHSY, CDR2 SAAADI. CDR3 region: CASSDHVFGQVDRNSPLHF. The CDR3 nucleotides read TGCGCCAGCAGTGACCACGTTTTCGGGCAGGTGGATAGGAATTCACCCCTCCACTTT.

This rearrangement joins TRBV7-3 to TRBJ2-3; tentative D call: TRBD2 (6 bases). The V gene lost 2 bases and the J gene lost 0 bases, with 15 bases spanning the gap. Germline CDR1 SGHTA, CDR2 FQGTGA. The CDR3 spans 17 residues. CDR3 in DNA: TGTGCCAGCAGCTTAGTGGGGTCTAGCGTAAGCACAGATACGCAGTATTTT. Its protein product is CASSLVGSSVSTDTQYF.